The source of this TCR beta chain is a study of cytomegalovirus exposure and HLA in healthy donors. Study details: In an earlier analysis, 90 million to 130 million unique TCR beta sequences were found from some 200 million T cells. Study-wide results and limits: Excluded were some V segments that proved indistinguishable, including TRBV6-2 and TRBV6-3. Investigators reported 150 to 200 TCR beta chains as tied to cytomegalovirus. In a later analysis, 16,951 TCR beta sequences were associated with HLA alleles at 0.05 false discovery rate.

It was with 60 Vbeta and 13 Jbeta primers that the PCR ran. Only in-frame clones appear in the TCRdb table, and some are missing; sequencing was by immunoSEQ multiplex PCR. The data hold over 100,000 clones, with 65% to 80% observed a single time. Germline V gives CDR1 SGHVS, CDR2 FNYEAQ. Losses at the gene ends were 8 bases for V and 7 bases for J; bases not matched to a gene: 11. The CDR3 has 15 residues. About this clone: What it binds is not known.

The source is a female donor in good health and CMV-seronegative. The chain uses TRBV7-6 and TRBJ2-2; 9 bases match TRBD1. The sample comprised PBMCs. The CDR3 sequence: CASSSTGGAGGELFF. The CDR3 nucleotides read TGTGCCAGCTCGTCCACAGGGGGCGCGGGCGGGGAGCTGTTTTTT.